The T cell receptor beta chain under discussion was sequenced for a study of cytomegalovirus exposure and HLA in healthy donors. The trim removed 3 bases at V and 2 bases at J, leaving 3 bases unmatched. This CDR3 spans 15 amino acids. CDR1 and CDR2 (germline): SNHLY, FYNNEI. Study-wide findings and caveats: Associated with HLA alleles at 0.05 false discovery rate in a later analysis were over 15,000 TCR beta sequences. Earlier results showed most TCR beta V segments being productive about 87% or about 30% of the time. Researchers left out some V segments, among them TRBV6-2 and TRBV6-3, as indistinguishable. The authors judged a highly shared variant cluster likely a sequencing artifact.

Details on this clone: Its antigen is unidentified.

Vbeta (60) and Jbeta (13) primers were used in the PCR. The assay was immunoSEQ multiplex PCR, and TCRdb's table has in-frame clones only and misses some. Among 150,000 to 200,000 clones, 60% to 80% were seen once, and the ten largest hold 13% to 15%. The receptor was derived from a woman aged 35 to 49 in good health and CMV-seronegative. V is TRBV2 and J is TRBJ2-5, with 10 positions matching TRBD2. The sample comprised PBMCs. The chain's CDR3 is CASSERTSGQETQYF. DNA of the CDR3: TGTGCCAGCAGTGAGAGGACTAGCGGACAAGAGACCCAGTACTTC. The full variable domain, rest sourced from reference TRBV2 and TRBJ2-5, is EPEVTQTPSHQVTQMGQEVILRCVPISNHLYFYWYRQILGQKVEFLVSFYNNEISEKSEIFDDQFSVERPDGSNFTLKIRSTKLEDSAMYFCASSERTSGQETQYFGPGTRLLVL.